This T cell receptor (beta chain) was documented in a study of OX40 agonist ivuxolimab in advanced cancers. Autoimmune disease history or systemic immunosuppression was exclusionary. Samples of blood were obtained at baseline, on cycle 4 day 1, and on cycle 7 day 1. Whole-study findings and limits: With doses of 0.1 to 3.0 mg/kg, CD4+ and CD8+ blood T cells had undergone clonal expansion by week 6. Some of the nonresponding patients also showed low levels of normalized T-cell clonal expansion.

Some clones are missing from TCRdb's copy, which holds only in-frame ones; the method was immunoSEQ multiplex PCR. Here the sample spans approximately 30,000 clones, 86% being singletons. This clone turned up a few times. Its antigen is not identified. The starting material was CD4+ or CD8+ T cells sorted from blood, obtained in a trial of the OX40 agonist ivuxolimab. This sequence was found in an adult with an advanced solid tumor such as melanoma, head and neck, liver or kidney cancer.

The CDR3 DNA is TGTGCCAGCAGCTTTGGGCAGGGCGAGAGAGATACGCAGTATTTT. Translated: CASSFGQGERDTQYF. The chain links TRBV5-4 to TRBJ2-3; tentatively, D is TRBD1 (5 bases). Germline V gene sequence: CDR1 SGHNT, CDR2 YYREEE (reference sequence). The CDR3 contains 15 residues. V was cut by 2 bases and J by 5 bases, with 15 bases left in between.